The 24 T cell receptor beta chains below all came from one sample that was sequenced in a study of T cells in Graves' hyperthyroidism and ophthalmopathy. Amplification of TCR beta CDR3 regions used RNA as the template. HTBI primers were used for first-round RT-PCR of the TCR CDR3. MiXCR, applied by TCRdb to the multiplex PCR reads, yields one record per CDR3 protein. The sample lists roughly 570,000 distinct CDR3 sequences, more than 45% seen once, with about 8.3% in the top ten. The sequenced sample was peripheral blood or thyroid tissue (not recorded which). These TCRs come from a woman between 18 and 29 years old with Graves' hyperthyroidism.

In DNA form, the CDR3 reads TGTGCCAGCAGCCACACCGGGACAGCCTACGAGCAGTACTTC. It is translated as CASSHTGTAYEQYF. The chain is built from TRBV7-9 and TRBJ2-7; 7 nucleotides line up with TRBD1. The V gene's germline CDR1 is SEHNR and CDR2 FQNEAQ (reference sequence). The CDR3 has 14 residues. V dropped 5 bases and J dropped 2; count of bases not matched to a gene: 6.

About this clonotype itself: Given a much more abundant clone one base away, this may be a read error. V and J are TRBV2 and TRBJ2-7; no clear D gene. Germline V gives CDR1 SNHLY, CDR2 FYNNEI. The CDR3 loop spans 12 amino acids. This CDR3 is CASSRTPYGQYF. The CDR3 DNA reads TGTGCCAGCTCACGGACCCCTTACGGGCAGTACTTC.

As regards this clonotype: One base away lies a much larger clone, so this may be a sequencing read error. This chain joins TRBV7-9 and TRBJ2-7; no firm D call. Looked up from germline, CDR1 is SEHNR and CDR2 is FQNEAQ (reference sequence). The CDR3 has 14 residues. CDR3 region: CASTPDRTQYEQYF. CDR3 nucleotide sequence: TGCGCCAGCACACCGGATAGAACCCAATACGAGCAGTACTTC. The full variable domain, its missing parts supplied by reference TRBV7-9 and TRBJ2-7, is DTGVSQNPRHKITKRGQNVTFRCDPISEHNRLYWYRQTLGQGPEFLTYFQNEAQLEKSRLLSDRFSAERPKGSFSTLEIQRTEQGDSAMYLCASTPDRTQYEQYFGPGTRLTVT.

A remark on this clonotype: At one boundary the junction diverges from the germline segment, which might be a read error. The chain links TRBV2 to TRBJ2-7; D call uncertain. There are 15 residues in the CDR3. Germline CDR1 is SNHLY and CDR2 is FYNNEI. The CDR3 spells CTSRLQITDVYQQYF. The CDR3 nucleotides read TGTACCAGCAGGTTACAGATTACAGACGTCTACCAGCAGTACTTC.

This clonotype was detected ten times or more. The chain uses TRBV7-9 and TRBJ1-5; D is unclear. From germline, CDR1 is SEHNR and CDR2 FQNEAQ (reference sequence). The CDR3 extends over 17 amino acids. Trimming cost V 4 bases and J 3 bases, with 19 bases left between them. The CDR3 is CASSSPAGQNDNQPQHF. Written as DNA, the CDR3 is TGTGCCAGCAGCTCGCCGGCTGGGCAGAATGACAATCAGCCCCAGCATTTT.

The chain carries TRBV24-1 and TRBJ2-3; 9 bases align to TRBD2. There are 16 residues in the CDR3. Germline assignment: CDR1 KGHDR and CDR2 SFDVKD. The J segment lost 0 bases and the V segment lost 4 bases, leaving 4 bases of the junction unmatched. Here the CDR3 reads CATSEASGESTDTQYF. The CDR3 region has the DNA TGTGCCACCAGTGAGGCTAGCGGGGAGAGCACAGATACGCAGTATTTT.

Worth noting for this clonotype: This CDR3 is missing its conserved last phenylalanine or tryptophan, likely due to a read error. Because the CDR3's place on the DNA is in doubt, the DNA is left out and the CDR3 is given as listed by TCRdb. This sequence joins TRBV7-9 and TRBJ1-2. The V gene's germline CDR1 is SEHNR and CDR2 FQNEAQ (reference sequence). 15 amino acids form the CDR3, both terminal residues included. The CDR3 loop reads CASSPGLAPNYGYTA.

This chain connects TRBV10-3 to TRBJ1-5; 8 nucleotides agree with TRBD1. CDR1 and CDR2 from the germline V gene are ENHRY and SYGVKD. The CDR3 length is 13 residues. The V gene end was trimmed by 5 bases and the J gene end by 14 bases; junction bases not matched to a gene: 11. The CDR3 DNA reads TGTGCCATCAGTCGGACAGGGATCTCCTACGAGCATTTT. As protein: CAISRTGISYEHF.

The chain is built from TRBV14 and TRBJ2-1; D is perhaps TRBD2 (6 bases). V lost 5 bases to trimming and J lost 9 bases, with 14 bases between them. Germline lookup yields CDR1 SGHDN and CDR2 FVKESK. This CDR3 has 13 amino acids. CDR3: CASSLARRGEQFF. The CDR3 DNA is TGTGCCAGCAGCTTAGCGAGGCGGGGTGAGCAGTTCTTC.

Here the CDR3 reads CASSVARTVNNEQFF. CDR3 DNA sequence: TGTGCCAGCAGCGTAGCAAGGACAGTAAACAATGAGCAGTTCTTC. This chain uses TRBV13 with TRBJ2-1, with D possibly being TRBD1 (6 bases). This CDR3 is built from 15 residues. Germline CDR1 is PRHDT and CDR2 is FYEKMQ (reference sequence). Trimming took off 5 bases at V and 5 bases at J, with 16 bases between the two ends.

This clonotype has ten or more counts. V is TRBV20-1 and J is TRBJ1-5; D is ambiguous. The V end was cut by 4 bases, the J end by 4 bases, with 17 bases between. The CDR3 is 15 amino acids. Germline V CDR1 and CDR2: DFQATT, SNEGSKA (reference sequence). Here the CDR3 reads CSATTRAGINQPQHF. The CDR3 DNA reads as TGCAGTGCTACCACCCGGGCAGGAATTAATCAGCCCCAGCATTTT.

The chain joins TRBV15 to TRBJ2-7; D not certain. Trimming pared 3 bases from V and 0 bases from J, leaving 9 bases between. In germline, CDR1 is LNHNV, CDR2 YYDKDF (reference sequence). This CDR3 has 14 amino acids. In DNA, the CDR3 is TGTGCCACCAGCAGGAGAACGGTCTCCTACGAGCAGTACTTC. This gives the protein CATSRRTVSYEQYF.

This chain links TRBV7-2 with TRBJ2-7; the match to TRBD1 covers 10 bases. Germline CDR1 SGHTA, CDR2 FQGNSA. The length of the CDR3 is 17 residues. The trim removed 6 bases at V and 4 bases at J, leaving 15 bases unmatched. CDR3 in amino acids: CASSLDTGDRGLYEQYF. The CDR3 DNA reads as TGTGCCAGCAGTCTTGACACCGGGGACAGGGGTCTTTACGAGCAGTACTTC.

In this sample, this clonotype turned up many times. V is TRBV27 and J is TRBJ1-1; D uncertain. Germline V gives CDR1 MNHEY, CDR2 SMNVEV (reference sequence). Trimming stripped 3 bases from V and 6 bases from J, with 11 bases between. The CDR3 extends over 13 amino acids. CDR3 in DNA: TGTGCCAGCAGTTTTAACGTGGGCGCTGAAGCTTTCTTT. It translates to CASSFNVGAEAFF.

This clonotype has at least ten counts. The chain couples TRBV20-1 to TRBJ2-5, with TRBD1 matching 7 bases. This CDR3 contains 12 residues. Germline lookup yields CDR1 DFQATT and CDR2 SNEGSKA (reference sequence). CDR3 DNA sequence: TGCATCATGCGACAGGGCCAAGAGACCCAGTACTTC. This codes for CIMRQGQETQYF.

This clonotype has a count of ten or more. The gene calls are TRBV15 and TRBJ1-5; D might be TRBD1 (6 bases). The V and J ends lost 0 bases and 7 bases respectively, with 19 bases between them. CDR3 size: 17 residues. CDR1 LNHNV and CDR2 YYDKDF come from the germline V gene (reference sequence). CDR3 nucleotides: TGTGCCACCAGCAGAGATATTGAAGTGGCAGGGGACCAGCCCCAGCATTTT. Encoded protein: CATSRDIEVAGDQPQHF.

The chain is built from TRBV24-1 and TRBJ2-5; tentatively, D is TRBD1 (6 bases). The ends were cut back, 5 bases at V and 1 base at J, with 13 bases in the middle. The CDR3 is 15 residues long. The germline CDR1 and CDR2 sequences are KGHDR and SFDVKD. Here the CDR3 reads CATSGTRDTQETQYF. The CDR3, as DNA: TGTGCCACCAGTGGAACCCGGGACACCCAAGAGACCCAGTACTTC.

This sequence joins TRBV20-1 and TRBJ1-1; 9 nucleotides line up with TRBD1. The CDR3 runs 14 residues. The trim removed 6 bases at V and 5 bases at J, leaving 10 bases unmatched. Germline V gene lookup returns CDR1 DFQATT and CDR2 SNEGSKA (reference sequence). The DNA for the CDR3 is TGCAGTGCGGGAACCGGGACAGGGCAGACTGAAGCTTTCTTT. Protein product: CSAGTGTGQTEAFF.

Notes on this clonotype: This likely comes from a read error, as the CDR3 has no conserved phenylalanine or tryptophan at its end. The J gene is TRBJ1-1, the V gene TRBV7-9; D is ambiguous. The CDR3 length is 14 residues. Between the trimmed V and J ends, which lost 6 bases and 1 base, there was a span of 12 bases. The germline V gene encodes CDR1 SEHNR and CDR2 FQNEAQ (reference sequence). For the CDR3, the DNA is TGTGCCAGCAGTTACTCGACGGAGAACACTGAAGCTTTCCTT. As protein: CASSYSTENTEAFL.

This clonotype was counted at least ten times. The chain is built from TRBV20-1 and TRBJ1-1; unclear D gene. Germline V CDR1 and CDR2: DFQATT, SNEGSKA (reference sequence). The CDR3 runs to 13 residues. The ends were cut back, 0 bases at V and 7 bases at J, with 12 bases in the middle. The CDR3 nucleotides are TGCAGTGCTAGAGACTATGTAATTAATGAAGCTTTCTTT. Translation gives CSARDYVINEAFF.

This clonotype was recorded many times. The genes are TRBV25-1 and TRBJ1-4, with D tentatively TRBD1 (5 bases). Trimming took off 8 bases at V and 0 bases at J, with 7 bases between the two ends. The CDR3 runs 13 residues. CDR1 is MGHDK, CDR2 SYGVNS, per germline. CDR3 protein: CASRQTTNEKLFF. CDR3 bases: TGTGCCAGCCGACAGACAACTAATGAAAAACTGTTTTTT.

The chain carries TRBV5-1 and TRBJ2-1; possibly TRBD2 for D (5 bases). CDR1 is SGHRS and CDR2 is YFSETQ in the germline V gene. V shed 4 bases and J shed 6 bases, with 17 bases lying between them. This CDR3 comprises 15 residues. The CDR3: CASSPTSLAVNEQFF. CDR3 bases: TGCGCCAGCAGCCCTACCTCTCTAGCAGTCAATGAGCAGTTCTTC.

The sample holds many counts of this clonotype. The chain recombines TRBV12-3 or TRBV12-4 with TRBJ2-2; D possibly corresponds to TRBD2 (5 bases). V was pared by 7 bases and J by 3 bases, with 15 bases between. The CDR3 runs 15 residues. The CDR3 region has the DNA TGTGCCAGCAACCCCCGTGGAGGACACACCGGGGAGCTGTTTTTT. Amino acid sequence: CASNPRGGHTGELFF.

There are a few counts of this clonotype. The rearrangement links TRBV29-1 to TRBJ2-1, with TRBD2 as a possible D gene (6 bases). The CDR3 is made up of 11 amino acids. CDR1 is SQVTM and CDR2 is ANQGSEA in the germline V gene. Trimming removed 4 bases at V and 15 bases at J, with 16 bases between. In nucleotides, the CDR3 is TGCAGCGTTGTAGGAGGGACCTTGCTGTTCTTC. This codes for CSVVGGTLLFF.